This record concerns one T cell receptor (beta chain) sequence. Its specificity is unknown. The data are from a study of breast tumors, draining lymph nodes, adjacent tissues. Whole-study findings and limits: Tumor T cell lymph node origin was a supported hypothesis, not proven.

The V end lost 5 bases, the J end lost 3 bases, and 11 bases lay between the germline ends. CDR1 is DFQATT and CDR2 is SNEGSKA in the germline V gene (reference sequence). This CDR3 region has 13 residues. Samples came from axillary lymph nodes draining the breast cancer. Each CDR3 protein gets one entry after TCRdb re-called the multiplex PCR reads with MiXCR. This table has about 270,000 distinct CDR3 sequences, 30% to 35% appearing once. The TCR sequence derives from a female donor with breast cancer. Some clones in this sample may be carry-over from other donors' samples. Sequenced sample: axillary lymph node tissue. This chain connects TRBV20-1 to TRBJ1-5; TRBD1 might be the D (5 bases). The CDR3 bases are TGCAGTGCTTGGGACGGTTACAATCAGCCCCAGCATTTT. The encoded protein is CSAWDGYNQPQHF.